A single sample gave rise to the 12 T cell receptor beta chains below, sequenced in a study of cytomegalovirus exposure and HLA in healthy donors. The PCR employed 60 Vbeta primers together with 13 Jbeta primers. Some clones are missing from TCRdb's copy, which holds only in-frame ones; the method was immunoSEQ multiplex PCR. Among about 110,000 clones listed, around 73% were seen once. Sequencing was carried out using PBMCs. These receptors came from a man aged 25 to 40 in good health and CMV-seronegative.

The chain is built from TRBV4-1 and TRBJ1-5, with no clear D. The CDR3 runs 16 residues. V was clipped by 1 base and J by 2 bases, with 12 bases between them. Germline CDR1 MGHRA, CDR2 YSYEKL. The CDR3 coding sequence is TGCGCCAGCAGCCAAGGCTGGCAGGTGGGCAATCAGCCCCAGCATTTT. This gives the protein CASSQGWQVGNQPQHF.

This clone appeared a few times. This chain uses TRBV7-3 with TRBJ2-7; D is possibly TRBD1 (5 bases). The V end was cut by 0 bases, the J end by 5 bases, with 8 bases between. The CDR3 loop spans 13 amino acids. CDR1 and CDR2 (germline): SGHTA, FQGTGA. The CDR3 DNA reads TGTGCCAGCAGCTTAACTTCGGACAACGAGCAGTACTTC. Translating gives CASSLTSDNEQYF.

CDR3 protein: CASSHLGGGGPSYEQYF. The CDR3, as DNA: TGCGCCAGCAGCCATCTCGGGGGGGGAGGGCCCTCCTACGAGCAGTACTTC. The V call is TRBV4-1, the J call TRBJ2-7; 8 bases are shared with TRBD2. Per the germline V gene, CDR1 is MGHRA and CDR2 is YSYEKL. The J segment lost 0 bases and the V segment lost 3 bases, leaving 10 bases of the junction unmatched. This CDR3 is built from 17 residues.

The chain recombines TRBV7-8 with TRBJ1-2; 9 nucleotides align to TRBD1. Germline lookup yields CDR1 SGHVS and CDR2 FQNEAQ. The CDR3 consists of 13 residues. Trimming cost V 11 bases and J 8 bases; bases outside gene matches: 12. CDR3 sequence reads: CACAGDRVAGYTF. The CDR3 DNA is TGTGCCTGCGCGGGGGACAGGGTGGCCGGCTACACCTTC.

CDR3 bases: TGTGCCAGCAGTCTAGCGGGAGGGATGTACGAGCAGTACTTC. The encoded protein is CASSLAGGMYEQYF. This sequence joins TRBV6-5 and TRBJ2-5, with 12 bases identical to TRBD2. TRBJ2-7 matches the DNA end more closely, so the J call is doubtful. The CDR3 consists of 14 residues. CDR1 and CDR2 from the germline V gene are MNHEY and SVGAGI.

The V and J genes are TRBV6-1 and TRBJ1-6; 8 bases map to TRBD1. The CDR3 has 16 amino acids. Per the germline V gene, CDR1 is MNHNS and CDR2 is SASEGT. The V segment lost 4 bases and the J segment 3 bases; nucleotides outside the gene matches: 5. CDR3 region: CASSAGQAFYNSPLHF. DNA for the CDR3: TGTGCCAGCAGTGCGGGACAGGCGTTCTATAATTCACCCCTCCACTTT.

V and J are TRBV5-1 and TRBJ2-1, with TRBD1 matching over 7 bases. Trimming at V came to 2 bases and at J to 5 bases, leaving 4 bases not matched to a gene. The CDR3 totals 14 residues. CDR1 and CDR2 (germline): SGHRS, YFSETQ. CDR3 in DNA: TGCGCCAGCAGCTTAGCCGGACAGGACAATGAGCAGTTCTTC. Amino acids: CASSLAGQDNEQFF. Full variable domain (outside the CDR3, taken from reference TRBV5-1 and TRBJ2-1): KAGVTQTPRYLIKTRGQQVTLSCSPISGHRSVSWYQQTPGQGLQFLFEYFSETQRNKGNFPGRFSGRQFSNSRSEMNVSTLELGDSALYLCASSLAGQDNEQFFGPGTRLTVL.

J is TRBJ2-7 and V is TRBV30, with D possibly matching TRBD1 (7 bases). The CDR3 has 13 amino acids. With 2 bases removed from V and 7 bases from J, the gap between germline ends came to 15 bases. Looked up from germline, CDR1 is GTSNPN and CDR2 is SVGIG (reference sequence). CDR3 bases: TGTGCCTGGAGTAGGCACCAGGGGGGTGAGCAGTACTTC. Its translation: CAWSRHQGGEQYF.

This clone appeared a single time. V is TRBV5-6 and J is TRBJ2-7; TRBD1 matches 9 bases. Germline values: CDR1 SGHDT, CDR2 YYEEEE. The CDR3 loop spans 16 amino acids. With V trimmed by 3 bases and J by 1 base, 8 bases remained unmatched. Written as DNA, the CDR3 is TGTGCCAGCAGCTACCTCTCGACAGGGGGGTCCTACGAGCAGTACTTC. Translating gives CASSYLSTGGSYEQYF.

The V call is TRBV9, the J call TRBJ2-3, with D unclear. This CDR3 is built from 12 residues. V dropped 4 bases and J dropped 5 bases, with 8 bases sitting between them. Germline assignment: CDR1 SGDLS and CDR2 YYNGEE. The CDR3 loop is CASSSPGDTQYF. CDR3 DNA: TGTGCCAGCAGCTCCCCGGGAGATACGCAGTATTTT.

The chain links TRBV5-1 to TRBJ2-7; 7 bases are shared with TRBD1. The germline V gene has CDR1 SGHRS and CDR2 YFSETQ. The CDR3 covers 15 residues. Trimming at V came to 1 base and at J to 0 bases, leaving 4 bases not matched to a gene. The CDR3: CASSLQGQSSYEQYF. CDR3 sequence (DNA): TGCGCCAGCAGCTTGCAGGGACAGTCCTCCTACGAGCAGTACTTC.

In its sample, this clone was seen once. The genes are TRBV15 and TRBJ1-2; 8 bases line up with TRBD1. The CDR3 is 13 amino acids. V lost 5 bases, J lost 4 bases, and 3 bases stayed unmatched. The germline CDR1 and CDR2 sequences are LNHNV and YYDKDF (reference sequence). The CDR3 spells CATSPDRVYGYTF. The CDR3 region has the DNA TGTGCCACCAGCCCGGACAGGGTCTATGGCTACACCTTC.